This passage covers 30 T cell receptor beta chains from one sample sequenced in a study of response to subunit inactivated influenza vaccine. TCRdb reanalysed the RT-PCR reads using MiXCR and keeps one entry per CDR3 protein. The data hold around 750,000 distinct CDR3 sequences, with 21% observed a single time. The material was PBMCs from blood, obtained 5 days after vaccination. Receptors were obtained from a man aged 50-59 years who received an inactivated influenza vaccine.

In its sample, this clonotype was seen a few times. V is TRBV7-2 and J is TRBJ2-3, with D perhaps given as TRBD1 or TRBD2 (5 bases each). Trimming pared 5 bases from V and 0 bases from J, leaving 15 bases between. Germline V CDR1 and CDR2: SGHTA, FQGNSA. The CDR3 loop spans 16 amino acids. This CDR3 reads CASSTGRGFSTDTQYF. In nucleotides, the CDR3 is TGTGCCAGCAGCACGGGACGGGGATTTAGCACAGATACGCAGTATTTT.

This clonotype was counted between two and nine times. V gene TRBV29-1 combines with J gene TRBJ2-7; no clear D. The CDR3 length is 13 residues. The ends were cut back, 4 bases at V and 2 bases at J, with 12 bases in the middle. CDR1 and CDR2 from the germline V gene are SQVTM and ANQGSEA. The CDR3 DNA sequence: TGCAGCGTTGGATTGGACGGTACCTACGAGCAGTACTTC. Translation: CSVGLDGTYEQYF.

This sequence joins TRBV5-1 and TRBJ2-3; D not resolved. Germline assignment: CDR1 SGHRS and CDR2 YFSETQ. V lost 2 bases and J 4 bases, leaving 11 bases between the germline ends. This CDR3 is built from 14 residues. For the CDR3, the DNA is TGCGCCAGCAGCTTTGGGCGCGGTGCAGATACGCAGTATTTT. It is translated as CASSFGRGADTQYF.

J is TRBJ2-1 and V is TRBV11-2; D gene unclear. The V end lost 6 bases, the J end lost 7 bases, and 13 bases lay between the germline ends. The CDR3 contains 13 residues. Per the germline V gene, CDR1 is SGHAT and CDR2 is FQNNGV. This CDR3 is CASRLGTSNEQFF. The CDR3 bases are TGTGCCAGCAGACTTGGTACCTCTAATGAGCAGTTCTTC.

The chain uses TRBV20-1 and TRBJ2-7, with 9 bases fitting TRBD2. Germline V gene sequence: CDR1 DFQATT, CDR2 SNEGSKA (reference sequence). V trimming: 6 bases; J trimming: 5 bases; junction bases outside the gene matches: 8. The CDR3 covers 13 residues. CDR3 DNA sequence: TGCAGTGCGGATCGGACTAGCGAAAACGAGCAGTACTTC. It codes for CSADRTSENEQYF.

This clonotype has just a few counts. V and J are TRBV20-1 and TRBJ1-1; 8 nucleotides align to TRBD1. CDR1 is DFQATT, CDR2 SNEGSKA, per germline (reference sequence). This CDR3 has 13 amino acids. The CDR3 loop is CSWAGQADTEAFF. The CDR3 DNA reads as TGCAGCTGGGCGGGACAGGCGGACACTGAAGCTTTCTTT.

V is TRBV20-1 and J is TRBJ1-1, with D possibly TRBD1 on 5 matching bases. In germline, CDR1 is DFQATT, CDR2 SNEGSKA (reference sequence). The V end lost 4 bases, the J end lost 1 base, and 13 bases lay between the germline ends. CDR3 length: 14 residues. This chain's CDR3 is CSATQGTSNTEAFF. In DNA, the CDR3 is TGCAGTGCTACTCAGGGTACGTCGAACACTGAAGCTTTCTTT.

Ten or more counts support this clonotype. CDR3 loop: CSVEGGKGLHEQYF. For the CDR3, the DNA is TGCAGCGTTGAAGGGGGGAAGGGCTTACACGAGCAGTACTTC. The V gene is TRBV29-1, the J gene TRBJ2-7; perhaps D is TRBD1 or TRBD2 (5 bases each). The CDR3 is 14 residues long. Germline assignment: CDR1 SQVTM and CDR2 ANQGSEA. Trimming removed 1 base from V and 5 bases from J, with 15 bases in between.

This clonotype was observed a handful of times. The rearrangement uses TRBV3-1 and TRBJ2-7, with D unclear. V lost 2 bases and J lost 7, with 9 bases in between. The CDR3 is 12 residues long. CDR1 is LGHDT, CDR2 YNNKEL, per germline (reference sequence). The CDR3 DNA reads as TGTGCCAGCAGCCAATCCGCTGGGGAGCAGTACTTC. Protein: CASSQSAGEQYF.

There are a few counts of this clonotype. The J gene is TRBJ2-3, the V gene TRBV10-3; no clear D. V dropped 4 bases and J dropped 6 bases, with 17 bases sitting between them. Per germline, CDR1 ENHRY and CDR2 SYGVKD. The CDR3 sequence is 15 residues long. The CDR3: CAISAAIGRSDTQYF. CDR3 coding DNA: TGTGCCATCAGTGCGGCTATAGGCCGGAGCGATACGCAGTATTTT.

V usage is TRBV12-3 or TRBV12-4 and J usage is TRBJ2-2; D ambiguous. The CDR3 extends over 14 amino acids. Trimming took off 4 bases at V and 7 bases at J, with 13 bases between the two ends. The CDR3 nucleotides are TGTGCCAGCAGTTACGGTACCAATATCGGGGAGCTGTTTTTT. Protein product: CASSYGTNIGELFF.

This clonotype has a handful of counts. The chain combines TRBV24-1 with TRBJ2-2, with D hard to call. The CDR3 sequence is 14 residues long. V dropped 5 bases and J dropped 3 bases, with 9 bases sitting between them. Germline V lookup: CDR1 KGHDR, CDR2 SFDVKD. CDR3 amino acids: CATSGGADTGELFF. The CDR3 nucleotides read TGTGCCACCAGTGGTGGCGCGGACACCGGGGAGCTGTTTTTT.

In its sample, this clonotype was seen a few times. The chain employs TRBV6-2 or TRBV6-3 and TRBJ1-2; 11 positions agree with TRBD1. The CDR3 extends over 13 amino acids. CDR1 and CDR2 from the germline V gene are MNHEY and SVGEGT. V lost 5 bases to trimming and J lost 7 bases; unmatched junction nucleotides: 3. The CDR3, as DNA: TGTGCCAGCAGTGGGGACAGGGGGACTGGCTACACCTTC. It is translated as CASSGDRGTGYTF.

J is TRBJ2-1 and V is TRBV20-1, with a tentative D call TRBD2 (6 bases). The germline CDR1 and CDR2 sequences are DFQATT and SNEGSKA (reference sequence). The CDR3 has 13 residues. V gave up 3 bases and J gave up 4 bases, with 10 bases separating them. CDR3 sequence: CSASGSEYNEQFF. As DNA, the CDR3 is TGCAGTGCTAGCGGGAGCGAATACAATGAGCAGTTCTTC.

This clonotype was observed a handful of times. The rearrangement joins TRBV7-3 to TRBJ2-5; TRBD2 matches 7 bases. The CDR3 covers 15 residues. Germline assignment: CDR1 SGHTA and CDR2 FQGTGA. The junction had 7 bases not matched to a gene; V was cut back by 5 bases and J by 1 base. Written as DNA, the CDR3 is TGTGCCAGCAGCCGTGGGGGGGACCTCCAAGAGACCCAGTACTTC. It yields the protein CASSRGGDLQETQYF. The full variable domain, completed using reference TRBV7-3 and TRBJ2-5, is GAGVSQTPSNKVTEKGKYVELRCDPISGHTALYWYRQSLGQGPEFLIYFQGTGAADDSGLPNDRFFAVRPEGSVSTLKIQRTERGDSAVYLCASSRGGDLQETQYFGPGTRLLVL.

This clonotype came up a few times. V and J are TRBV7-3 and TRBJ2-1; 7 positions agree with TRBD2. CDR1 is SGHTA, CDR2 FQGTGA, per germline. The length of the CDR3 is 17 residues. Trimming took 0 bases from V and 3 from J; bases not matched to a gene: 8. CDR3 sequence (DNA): TGTGCCAGCAGCTTAACGGGAGGGACGGCTGGCTACAATGAGCAGTTCTTC. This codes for CASSLTGGTAGYNEQFF. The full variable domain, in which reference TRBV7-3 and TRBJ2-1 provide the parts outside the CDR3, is GAGVSQTPSNKVTEKGKYVELRCDPISGHTALYWYRQSLGQGPEFLIYFQGTGAADDSGLPNDRFFAVRPEGSVSTLKIQRTERGDSAVYLCASSLTGGTAGYNEQFFGPGTRLTVL.

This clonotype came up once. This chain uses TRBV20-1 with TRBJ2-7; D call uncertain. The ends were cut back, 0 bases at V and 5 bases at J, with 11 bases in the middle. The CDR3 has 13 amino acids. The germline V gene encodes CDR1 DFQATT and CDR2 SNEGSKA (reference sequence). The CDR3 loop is CSARESRWDEQYF. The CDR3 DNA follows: TGCAGTGCTAGAGAATCACGGTGGGACGAGCAGTACTTC.

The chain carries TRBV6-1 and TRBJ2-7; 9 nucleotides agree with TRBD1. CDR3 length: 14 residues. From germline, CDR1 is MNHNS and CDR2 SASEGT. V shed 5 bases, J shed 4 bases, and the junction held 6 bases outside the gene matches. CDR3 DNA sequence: TGTGCCAGCAGTCCATACAGGGGGCCTTACGAGCAGTACTTC. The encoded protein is CASSPYRGPYEQYF.

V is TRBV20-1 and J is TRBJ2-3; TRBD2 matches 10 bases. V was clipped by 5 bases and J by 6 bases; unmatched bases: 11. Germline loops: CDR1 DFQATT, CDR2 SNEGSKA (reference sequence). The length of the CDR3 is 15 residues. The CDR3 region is CSALPPGLAKDTQYF. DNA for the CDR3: TGCAGTGCTTTGCCTCCGGGACTAGCGAAGGATACGCAGTATTTT.

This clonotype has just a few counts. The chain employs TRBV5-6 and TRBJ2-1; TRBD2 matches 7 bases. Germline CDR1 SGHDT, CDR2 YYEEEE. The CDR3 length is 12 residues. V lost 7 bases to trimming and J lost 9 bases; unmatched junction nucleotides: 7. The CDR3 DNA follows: TGTGCCAGCGGACTGGGGGAGGGTGAGCAGTTCTTC. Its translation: CASGLGEGEQFF.

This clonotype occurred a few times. This CDR3 reads CASSWRGTGSTEAFF. The CDR3 DNA reads as TGCGCCAGCAGCTGGAGGGGGACAGGGAGCACTGAAGCTTTCTTT. This chain connects TRBV5-1 to TRBJ1-1; 9 nucleotides line up with TRBD1. V was clipped by 3 bases and J by 4 bases; unmatched bases: 7. This CDR3 is built from 15 residues. The germline gives CDR1 SGHRS, CDR2 YFSETQ.

The CDR3 DNA sequence: TGCGCCAGCAGCTTGGATCCGGACTCCTACGAGCAGTACTTC. The encoded protein is CASSLDPDSYEQYF. This chain uses TRBV5-1 with TRBJ2-7; no clear D gene. Germline V gene lookup returns CDR1 SGHRS and CDR2 YFSETQ. V lost 0 bases and J 0 bases, leaving 7 bases between the germline ends. The CDR3 covers 14 residues.

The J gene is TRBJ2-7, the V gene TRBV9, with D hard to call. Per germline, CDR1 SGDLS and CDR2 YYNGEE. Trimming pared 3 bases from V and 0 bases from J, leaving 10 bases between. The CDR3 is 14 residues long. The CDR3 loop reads CASSEGQNSYEQYF. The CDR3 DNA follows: TGTGCCAGCAGCGAAGGCCAAAACTCCTACGAGCAGTACTTC.

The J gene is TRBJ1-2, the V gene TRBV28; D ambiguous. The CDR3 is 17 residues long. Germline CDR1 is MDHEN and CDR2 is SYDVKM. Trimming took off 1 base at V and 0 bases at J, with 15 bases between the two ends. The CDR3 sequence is CASSLFAAKLANYGYTF. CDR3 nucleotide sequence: TGTGCCAGCAGTTTATTTGCAGCTAAGTTAGCTAACTATGGCTACACCTTC.

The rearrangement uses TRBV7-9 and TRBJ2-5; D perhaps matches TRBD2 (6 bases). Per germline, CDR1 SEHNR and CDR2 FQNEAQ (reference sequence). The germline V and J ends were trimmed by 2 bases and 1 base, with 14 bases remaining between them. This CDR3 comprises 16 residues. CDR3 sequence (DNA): TGTGCCAGCAGCTTACCCCGGGGTAGCGGCCAAGAGACCCAGTACTTC. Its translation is CASSLPRGSGQETQYF.

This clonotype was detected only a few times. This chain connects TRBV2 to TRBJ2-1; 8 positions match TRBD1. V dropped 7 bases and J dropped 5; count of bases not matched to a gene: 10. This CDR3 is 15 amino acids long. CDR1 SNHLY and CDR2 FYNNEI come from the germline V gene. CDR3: CASTLRQGLDNEQFF. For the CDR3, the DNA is TGTGCCAGCACCCTAAGACAGGGGCTGGACAATGAGCAGTTCTTC. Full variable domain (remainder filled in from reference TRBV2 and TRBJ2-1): EPEVTQTPSHQVTQMGQEVILRCVPISNHLYFYWYRQILGQKVEFLVSFYNNEISEKSEIFDDQFSVERPDGSNFTLKIRSTKLEDSAMYFCASTLRQGLDNEQFFGPGTRLTVL.

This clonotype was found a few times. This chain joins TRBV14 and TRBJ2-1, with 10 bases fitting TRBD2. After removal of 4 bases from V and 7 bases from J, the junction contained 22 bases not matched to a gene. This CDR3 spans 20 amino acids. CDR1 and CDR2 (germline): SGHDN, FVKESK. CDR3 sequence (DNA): TGTGCCAGCAGCCTACTCAAGCAGGCCAGAGCGGGAGGGCCGCGAAATGAGCAGTTCTTC. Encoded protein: CASSLLKQARAGGPRNEQFF.

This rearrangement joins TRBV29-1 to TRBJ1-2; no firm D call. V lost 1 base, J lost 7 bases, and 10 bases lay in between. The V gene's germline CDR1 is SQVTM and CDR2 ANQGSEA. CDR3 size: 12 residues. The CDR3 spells CSVEAERGGYTF. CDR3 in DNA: TGCAGCGTTGAAGCAGAACGCGGTGGCTACACCTTC.

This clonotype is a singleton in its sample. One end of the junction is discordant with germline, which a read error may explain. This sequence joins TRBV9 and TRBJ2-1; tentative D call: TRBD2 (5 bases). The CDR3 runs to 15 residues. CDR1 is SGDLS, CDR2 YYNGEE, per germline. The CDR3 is CTSSSGGTSYNEQFF. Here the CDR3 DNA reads TGTACCAGCAGCTCAGGAGGAACCTCCTACAATGAGCAGTTCTTC. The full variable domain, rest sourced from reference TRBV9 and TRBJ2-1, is DSGVTQTPKHLITATGQRVTLRCSPRSGDLSVYWYQQSLDQGLQFLIQYYNGEERAKGNILERFSAQQFPDLHSELNLSSLELGDSALYFCTSSSGGTSYNEQFFGPGTRLTVL.

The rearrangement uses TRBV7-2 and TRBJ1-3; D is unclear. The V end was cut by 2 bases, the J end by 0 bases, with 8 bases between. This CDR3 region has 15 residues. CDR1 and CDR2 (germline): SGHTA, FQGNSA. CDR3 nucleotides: TGTGCCAGCAGCTTATTCCGTAGCTCTGGAAACACCATATATTTT. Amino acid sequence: CASSLFRSSGNTIYF.